The 26 T cell receptor beta chains reported below all come from one sample, sequenced in a study of CD8+ T cells in alopecia areata. The authors extracted RNA and reverse transcribed it into cDNA as the sequencing template. Assay: immunoSEQ multiplex PCR; the TCRdb copy retains only in-frame clones and omits some. The sample gives about 200,000 clones, about 56% of which show up once; around 5.1% is in the top ten. The sequencing input was CD8+ T cells sorted from blood. Source of these receptors: a human donor in good health.

Details on this clone: A far larger clone differs by one base, so this is likely a read error. V usage is TRBV4-2 and J usage is TRBJ2-7; D gene uncertain. Deletions cut 0 bases from V and 7 bases from J, with 10 bases between. This CDR3 has 13 residues. Germline lookup yields CDR1 LGHNA and CDR2 YNFKEQ. The CDR3: CASSQELHNEQYF. For the CDR3, the DNA is TGTGCCAGCAGCCAAGAACTGCACAATGAGCAGTACTTC.

This chain uses TRBV30 with TRBJ2-3; TRBD2 might be the D (6 bases). The CDR3 length is 13 residues. CDR1 GTSNPN and CDR2 SVGIG come from the germline V gene (reference sequence). Between the trimmed V and J ends, which lost 0 bases and 4 bases, there was a span of 8 bases. CDR3: CAWSVGGSDTQYF. CDR3 coding DNA: TGTGCCTGGAGTGTGGGGGGTTCAGATACGCAGTATTTT.

The V call is TRBV4-1, the J call TRBJ1-6; D gene ambiguous. V was cut by 0 bases and J by 9 bases, with 15 bases left in between. Germline CDR1 reads MGHRA; CDR2 reads YSYEKL. There are 16 residues in the CDR3. DNA for the CDR3: TGCGCCAGCAGCCAAGAGCCGCACGCGAATAGTTCACCCCTCCACTTT. Amino acid sequence: CASSQEPHANSSPLHF.

The chain links TRBV9 to TRBJ2-5; 10 bases are a match to TRBD1. The CDR3 covers 13 residues. The V gene's germline CDR1 is SGDLS and CDR2 YYNGEE. Trimming removed 7 bases from V and 4 bases from J; junction bases left unmatched: 4. CDR3 bases: TGTGCCAGCGGGACAGGGGCCGCAGAGACCCAGTACTTC. Translation: CASGTGAAETQYF.

The chain joins TRBV4-1 to TRBJ1-2; D is possibly TRBD1 (5 bases). Trimming took 0 bases from V and 3 from J, leaving 11 bases between them. The CDR3 has 15 residues. Germline V gives CDR1 MGHRA, CDR2 YSYEKL. The CDR3 DNA reads as TGCGCCAGCAGCCAAGATCAGGGACCATACTATGGCTACACCTTC. Its protein is CASSQDQGPYYGYTF.

This clone has more than one count but fewer than ten. J is TRBJ2-6 and V is TRBV25-1; D not resolved. The CDR3 length is 14 residues. Germline CDR1 and CDR2: MGHDK and SYGVNS. V was shortened by 8 bases and J by 1 base, with 9 bases between the two germline ends. CDR3 nucleotides: TGTGCCAGCCGTTTGGGTTCTGGGGCCAACGTCCTGACTTTC. This encodes CASRLGSGANVLTF. Complete variable domain (other parts from reference TRBV25-1 and TRBJ2-6): EADIYQTPRYLVIGTGKKITLECSQTMGHDKMYWYQQDPGMELHLIHYSYGVNSTEKGDLSSESTVSRIRTEHFPLTLESARPSHTSQYLCASRLGSGANVLTFGAGSRLTVL.

V and J are TRBV27 and TRBJ1-2, with TRBD1 as a possible D gene (5 bases). Germline V CDR1 and CDR2: MNHEY, SMNVEV (reference sequence). The CDR3 is made up of 15 amino acids. The V end lost 5 bases, the J end lost 8 bases, and 21 bases lay between the germline ends. The CDR3 loop is CASSRGLSDEDGYTF. The CDR3 bases are TGTGCCAGCAGTCGGGGACTCTCCGACGAGGACGGCTACACCTTC.

The rearrangement links TRBV5-1 to TRBJ1-2; a weak D match, TRBD1 (5 bases). V was clipped by 2 bases and J by 4 bases, with 12 bases between them. Germline assignment: CDR1 SGHRS and CDR2 YFSETQ. There are 14 residues in the CDR3. The CDR3 region has the DNA TGCGCCAGCAGCTTAGACAGCGAGATCTATGGCTACACCTTC. It is translated as CASSLDSEIYGYTF. Based on the CDR3 plus reference TRBV5-1 and TRBJ1-2, the full variable domain is KAGVTQTPRYLIKTRGQQVTLSCSPISGHRSVSWYQQTPGQGLQFLFEYFSETQRNKGNFPGRFSGRQFSNSRSEMNVSTLELGDSALYLCASSLDSEIYGYTFGSGTRLTVV.

This clone was recorded a few times. The J gene is TRBJ2-5, the V gene TRBV4-1, with unresolved D. The CDR3 totals 15 residues. Trimming shortened V by 1 base and J by 4 bases, and 13 bases separated the two germline ends. The germline V gene encodes CDR1 MGHRA and CDR2 YSYEKL. CDR3 in DNA: TGCGCCAGCAGCCAAGTCGCCAGGCCGGTAGAGACCCAGTACTTC. This sequence encodes CASSQVARPVETQYF.

This chain links TRBV29-1 with TRBJ2-2; D is perhaps TRBD1 (6 bases). Germline V gives CDR1 SQVTM, CDR2 ANQGSEA. The CDR3 spans 13 residues. V lost 7 bases and J 6 bases, leaving 15 bases between the germline ends. The CDR3 DNA reads TGCAGCGGCCACACAGGGTTGTCCGGGGAGCTGTTTTTT. Encoded protein: CSGHTGLSGELFF.

This clone was picked up one time. CDR3 nucleotides: TGTGCCACCGCGCGGGGCAGGGGGGGGTTGGAGTATCAGCCCCAGCATTTT. Amino acid sequence: CATARGRGGLEYQPQHF. The chain is built from TRBV19 and TRBJ1-5, with TRBD1 matching over 7 bases. Per germline, CDR1 LNHDA and CDR2 SQIVND (reference sequence). CDR3 size: 17 residues. The V gene end was trimmed by 10 bases and the J gene end by 5 bases; junction bases not matched to a gene: 20.

CDR3 bases: TGCGCCAGCAGCCAACGGCGTGAGCAGTTCTTC. Its translation: CASSQRREQFF. The genes are TRBV4-1 and TRBJ2-1, with no clear D. This CDR3 is built from 11 residues. Germline CDR1 MGHRA, CDR2 YSYEKL. The V and J ends lost 2 bases and 9 bases respectively, with 5 bases between them.

There are a few counts of this clone. The rearrangement links TRBV19 to TRBJ1-1; D unresolved. Germline values: CDR1 LNHDA, CDR2 SQIVND (reference sequence). Trimming removed 5 bases from V and 1 base from J, with 8 bases in between. The CDR3 consists of 13 residues. CDR3 nucleotide sequence: TGTGCCAGTAGTCTGTCGGAGAACACTGAAGCTTTCTTT. It is translated as CASSLSENTEAFF.

The chain combines TRBV9 with TRBJ1-6; D is undetermined. The CDR3 has 16 amino acids. Germline V lookup: CDR1 SGDLS, CDR2 YYNGEE. Trimming cost V 3 bases and J 0 bases, with 10 bases left between them. The DNA of the CDR3 is TGTGCCAGCAGCGCCCGAGAAAGCTCCTATAATTCACCCCTCCACTTT. Translated: CASSARESSYNSPLHF.

The gene calls are TRBV30 and TRBJ1-4; D perhaps matches TRBD1 (5 bases). Trimming took 3 bases from V and 8 from J, leaving 10 bases between them. CDR1 is GTSNPN and CDR2 is SVGIG in the germline V gene (reference sequence). The CDR3 is made up of 12 amino acids. The CDR3 here is CAWSGGGEKLFF. The CDR3 DNA sequence: TGTGCCTGGAGCGGGGGAGGAGAAAAACTGTTTTTT.

A few counts support this clone. The gene calls are TRBV5-1 and TRBJ2-1; 9 bases line up with TRBD1. The CDR3 is 15 residues long. V gave up 0 bases and J gave up 7 bases; unmatched junction bases: 5. Germline loops: CDR1 SGHRS, CDR2 YFSETQ. The CDR3, as DNA: TGCGCCAGCAGCTTGGAGGGACAGGGTGGTAATGAGCAGTTCTTC. Protein: CASSLEGQGGNEQFF.

This clone was observed a handful of times. The chain carries TRBV13 and TRBJ2-1, with 13 bases matching TRBD2. This CDR3 is 15 amino acids long. Per the germline V gene, CDR1 is PRHDT and CDR2 is FYEKMQ (reference sequence). With V trimmed by 3 bases and J by 6 bases, 2 bases remained unmatched. The DNA for the CDR3 is TGTGCCAGCAGCTTTACTAGCGGGGGGGCCAATGAGCAGTTCTTC. It codes for CASSFTSGGANEQFF.

The rearrangement links TRBV12-5 to TRBJ2-7, with D maybe TRBD2 (6 bases). The CDR3 is 13 residues long. Germline CDR1 and CDR2: LGHNT and FRNRAP. Trimming removed 6 bases at V and 0 bases at J, with 9 bases between. The CDR3 is CASGIGSSYEQYF. The DNA for the CDR3 is TGTGCTAGTGGAATCGGGAGCTCCTACGAGCAGTACTTC.

The chain recombines TRBV7-9 with TRBJ2-5; D unclear. The CDR3 is 13 amino acids. The ends were cut back, 5 bases at V and 1 base at J, with 8 bases in the middle. The germline gives CDR1 SEHNR, CDR2 FQNEAQ (reference sequence). The CDR3 coding sequence is TGTGCCAGCAGCCATCCGCTCCAAGAGACCCAGTACTTC. Translated: CASSHPLQETQYF.

This chain uses TRBV27 with TRBJ2-5; the D is unclear. CDR3 length equals 14 residues. Looked up from germline, CDR1 is MNHEY and CDR2 is SMNVEV (reference sequence). V was clipped by 7 bases and J by 3 bases, with 15 bases between them. CDR3 sequence reads: CASNEAGDEETQYF. The CDR3 region has the DNA TGTGCCAGCAATGAGGCAGGTGACGAAGAGACCCAGTACTTC.

The V call is TRBV29-1, the J call TRBJ2-5; either TRBD1 or TRBD2 may supply D (6 bases each). The V gene lost 7 bases and the J gene lost 5 bases, with 14 bases spanning the gap. From germline, CDR1 is SQVTM and CDR2 ANQGSEA. The CDR3 has 12 amino acids. The CDR3 region has the DNA TGCAGCGGGGGGCCCCGGGAGGAGACCCAGTACTTC. It is translated as CSGGPREETQYF.

This rearrangement joins TRBV4-1 to TRBJ2-3; 11 bases are a match to TRBD1. V lost 0 bases, J lost 0 bases, and 8 bases stayed unmatched. The germline gives CDR1 MGHRA, CDR2 YSYEKL. The CDR3 is made up of 19 amino acids. In DNA form, the CDR3 reads TGCGCCAGCAGCCAAGATCGAGGACAGGGGGCGTCGAGCACAGATACGCAGTATTTT. Its protein is CASSQDRGQGASSTDTQYF.

The rearrangement joins TRBV27 to TRBJ1-2, with D possibly TRBD1 on 5 matching bases. Germline V gene lookup returns CDR1 MNHEY and CDR2 SMNVEV (reference sequence). V gave up 4 bases and J gave up 3 bases, with 9 bases separating them. CDR3 size: 13 residues. The CDR3 DNA follows: TGTGCCAGCAGTTATGGGGGGGACTATGGCTACACCTTC. This gives the protein CASSYGGDYGYTF.

This clone was seen more than once but under ten times. The rearrangement links TRBV13 to TRBJ2-3, with a weak D call TRBD2 (5 bases). Trimming took off 5 bases at V and 6 bases at J, with 9 bases between the two ends. Germline values: CDR1 PRHDT, CDR2 FYEKMQ (reference sequence). CDR3 length equals 12 residues. The DNA for the CDR3 is TGTGCCAGCAGCCACCGGGGTGATACGCAGTATTTT. Protein: CASSHRGDTQYF. The whole variable domain, filled in from reference TRBV13 and TRBJ2-3, reads AAGVIQSPRHLIKEKRETATLKCYPIPRHDTVYWYQQGPGQDPQFLISFYEKMQSDKGSIPDRFSAQQFSDYHSELNMSSLELGDSALYFCASSHRGDTQYFGPGTRLTVL.

The chain links TRBV7-9 to TRBJ2-7; D uncertain. Germline V gives CDR1 SEHNR, CDR2 FQNEAQ (reference sequence). The CDR3 totals 12 residues. V lost 5 bases, J lost 1 base, and 6 bases lay in between. This CDR3 reads CASSDGSYEQYF. In DNA, the CDR3 is TGTGCCAGCAGCGACGGATCCTACGAGCAGTACTTC. Full variable domain (missing parts from reference TRBV7-9 and TRBJ2-7): DTGVSQNPRHKITKRGQNVTFRCDPISEHNRLYWYRQTLGQGPEFLTYFQNEAQLEKSRLLSDRFSAERPKGSFSTLEIQRTEQGDSAMYLCASSDGSYEQYFGPGTRLTVT.

This chain connects TRBV5-1 to TRBJ1-1; D is uncertain. This CDR3 is 13 amino acids long. CDR1 is SGHRS and CDR2 is YFSETQ in the germline V gene. V was trimmed by 6 bases and J by 6 bases, leaving 15 bases between them. The CDR3: CASTWTGGPEAFF. The DNA for the CDR3 is TGCGCCAGCACCTGGACGGGCGGGCCTGAAGCTTTCTTT. Combining the CDR3 with reference TRBV5-1 and TRBJ1-1 gives the whole variable domain KAGVTQTPRYLIKTRGQQVTLSCSPISGHRSVSWYQQTPGQGLQFLFEYFSETQRNKGNFPGRFSGRQFSNSRSEMNVSTLELGDSALYLCASTWTGGPEAFFGQGTRLTVV.